The entry below describes one T cell receptor (beta chain). Antigen specificity is unknown. PBMCs stored at -80 C, numbering 2 million, were the origin of the unsorted libraries. The record originates from a study of neurological immune-mediated disorders. CDR3 length: 13 amino acids. The germline gives CDR1 SGHTA, CDR2 FQGNSA. Trimming cost V 5 bases and J 7 bases, with 15 bases left between them. Study-wide points: The study phylogenetically grouped the repertoires of 18 of 34 multiple sclerosis patients into one related-CDR3 cluster, a possible signature. It was HTLV-1-associated myelopathy that showed the most TCR clonal expansion, while multiple sclerosis showed the least, falling below healthy controls.

With 10-nucleotide random UMIs included, cDNA was synthesized by 5'RACE. From the 5' RACE reads, TCRdb called clonotypes with MiXCR, one entry per CDR3 protein. This sample has 50,000 or so distinct CDR3 sequences; 3% to 3.5% occur once, and the top ten carry 6% to 9%. V is TRBV7-2 and J is TRBJ2-7; D call uncertain. The clonotype originates from a woman aged 60-75 years with multiple sclerosis. The sample taken for sequencing was PBMCs. The CDR3 bases are TGTGCCAGCAGCATCAGTATCTCCTCAGAGCAGTACTTC. Residues: CASSISISSEQYF.